Detailed here is one T cell receptor (beta chain). Its antigen remains unknown. This entry comes from a study of cytomegalovirus exposure and HLA in healthy donors. General observations from the study: Cytomegalovirus status was reportedly diagnosed by the classifier with high sensitivity and specificity. In a later analysis, DRB1 alleles had the most associated TCRs; HLA-C alleles the fewest.

Researchers ran the PCR with 60 Vbeta and 13 Jbeta primers. This table comes from immunoSEQ multiplex PCR, and its TCRdb copy is limited to in-frame clones, with some not included. The sample comprises more than 95,000 clones, approximately 79% of which are singletons, and roughly 6% rests with the top ten. V lost 1 base, J lost 4 bases, and 4 bases stayed unmatched. The CDR3 extends over 15 amino acids. Germline-derived CDR1 and CDR2 are MGHDK and SYGVNS. Sequencing was performed on PBMCs. The chain recombines TRBV25-1 with TRBJ1-2; 9 nucleotides match TRBD1. The clonotype comes from a man between 60 and 75 years old in good health and CMV-seropositive. The CDR3 nucleotides read TGTGCCAGCAGTGAATGGGGACAGGGTGTCTATGGCTACACCTTC. Protein: CASSEWGQGVYGYTF.